This T cell receptor (beta chain) stems from a study of T-cell memory formation after mild COVID-19. General observations from the study: Contracting clones from day 15 to 85 showed balanced CD4/CD8; later expanders favored CD4+.

In TCRdb, the 5' RACE reads were re-called with MiXCR into one record per CDR3 protein. The sample records more than 300,000 distinct CDR3 sequences, about an eighth being singletons. As concerns this clonotype: The target antigen is unknown.

This TCR derives from a man aged 18 to 29 who had mild COVID-19 (a few samples of this study predate the infection). Cell type and time point are not known. Specimen: PBMCs or a T cell subset sorted from them (not recorded which).

The CDR3 loop reads CASSPGQGNGELFF. CDR3 coding DNA: TGCGCCAGCAGCCCGGGACAGGGGAACGGGGAGCTGTTTTTT. This chain joins TRBV5-1 and TRBJ2-2; 10 bases match TRBD1. Germline assignment: CDR1 SGHRS and CDR2 YFSETQ. CDR3 length equals 14 residues. V lost 4 bases to trimming and J lost 7 bases; unmatched junction nucleotides: 4.